This T cell receptor (beta chain) originates from a study of T cell responses to AZD1222 COVID-19 vaccine listed by TCRdb under 2021. About the investigation overall: TCR sequencing covered roughly 230 trial participants: some 210 given two doses of AZD1222 and approximately 26 given two doses of MenACWY control vaccine. Trial participants were enrolled into age subgroups of 18-55, 56-69 and 70-plus years, which contained around 150, 28 and 57 TCR-sequenced participants, respectively. Results and caveats for the whole study, not just this receptor: Because no samples from the day 14 peak response were available, repertoires could be characterized only after the peak T cell response. Conclusions about previously exposed vaccinees are limited because only five to seven AZD1222 recipients were SARS-CoV-2 seropositive at baseline. Nearly half of unique spike-specific TCRs reportedly recognized epitopes outside regions mutated in the B.1.351 and B.1.1.7 variants. The 56-69-year group was small, and its depth increase did not reach significance, likely because of low power. Spike-specific TCR breadth and depth rose significantly after two AZD1222 doses compared with day 0 and with MenACWY recipients. Vaccine-associated CD4 TCRs spanned the whole spike protein, with dominant responses in regions 160-218 and 743-854. Participants were mostly white British, with more females than males. The authors suggested clonal diversity may have been underestimated.

The CDR3 regions of human TCRbeta chains were analyzed by immunosequencing. The published analysis was carried out like this. TCRs in the repertoires were compared against a reference library of SARS-CoV-2-specific TCRs that had been generated with the MIRA antigen-specificity platform. Breadth was defined as the fraction of unique TCRs that were SARS-CoV-2-associated, and depth was defined as the fraction of total T cells that were SARS-CoV-2-associated. Using the MIRA data, each spike-specific TCR was mapped to the spike region that the TCR reacts to and placed in a CD4 or CD8 class. Log10-transformed breadth and depth values were compared by one-way ANOVA with Sidak's multiple comparisons tests. The table was pulled from immuneACCESS by TCRdb, which kept in-frame rearrangements only. Such tables lose some clones; where checked, under half of the loss comes from unresolved V genes, and the rest has no known cause. That table supplies the V and J calls and clone size; D and trimming were determined from the DNA. Recorded for this sample are around 100,000 clones; 70% to 90% of them occurred a single time. Of the sample, under 6.5% falls within the top ten clones.

Reading the label with the study, this specimen's time point is: about 28 days (+/-7) after the second vaccine dose. AZD1222 recipients with second doses at about 4 weeks or about 12 weeks were pooled, because spike-specific TCR depth and breadth did not differ between schedules. Vaccinee samples came from UK trials COV001 and COV002, including a single-blind randomized controlled phase 2/3 trial of AZD1222 (ChAdOx1 nCoV-19) in healthy adults. For TCRbeta chain sequencing, PBMC samples from trial participants were taken at day 0 and at day 28 after the second dose. Concerning this clone: No cognate antigen has been identified for it. Base qualities are not recorded, but no much larger clone differs from it by a single base.

The cysteine opens and the phenylalanine closes a CDR3 of 16 amino acids. The CDR3 DNA has 48 bases and is translated from base 1. The germline V gene gives CDR1 as SGHTA and CDR2 as FQGNSA. V is pruned by 4 bases and J by 4 bases, leaving 12 bases of the junction without a gene match. The receptor's source is an adult who received the AZD1222 COVID-19 vaccine. The sequence joins TRBV7-2 to TRBJ1-2; 7 central nucleotides agree with TRBD1. The sample here was peripheral blood, taken 28 days after the second AZD1222 dose. The CDR3 here reads CASSSMSRDSFYGYTF. The DNA sequence is TGTGCCAGCAGCTCGATGTCCCGGGACAGTTTCTATGGCTACACCTTC.